This is a list of T cell receptor beta chains from one sample in a study of T cell responses to AZD1222 COVID-19 vaccine. Sequencing was performed with immunoSEQ multiplex PCR; in TCRdb, only in-frame clones are kept and a portion is missing. The top ten clones hold more than 0.75% of a sample with around 170,000 clones, just over 90% of them seen once. The specimen comprised peripheral blood, sampled on day 0 of AZD1222 vaccination. The receptor source for this set is an adult in good health. The CDR3 runs from the conserved cysteine through the conserved F or W. A D gene is named only where the DNA matches it firmly.

CDR3nt	CDR3aa	d_gene	v_gene	j_gene
TGTGCCAGCAGCCAAAGGGCTAGCAGCAATCAGCCCCAGCATTTT	CASSQRASSNQPQHF	NA	TRBV3-1/TRBV3-2	TRBJ1-5
TGTGCCAGTAGTCCTGGGACAGGGCGTGGCTACACCTTC	CASSPGTGRGYTF	TRBD1	TRBV19	TRBJ1-2
TGTGCCAGTGGATCCGGGACAGGGGACGGAAACACCATATATTTT	CASGSGTGDGNTIYF	TRBD1	TRBV19	TRBJ1-3
TGTGCCAGCTGTAGCGGGGAGGAGTACAATGAGCAGTTCTTC	CASCSGEEYNEQFF	TRBD2	TRBV2	TRBJ2-1
TGTGCCAGCAGTGACCCCAGTAACACTGAAGCTTTCTTT	CASSDPSNTEAFF	NA	TRBV2	TRBJ1-1
TGTGCCACCAGCAGAGATCTGGTCTCTGGAAACACCATATATTTT	CATSRDLVSGNTIYF	NA	TRBV15	TRBJ1-3
TGTGCCAGCAGCTCGTGGGGAAGGACGCTGCCTGAAGCTTTCTTT	CASSSWGRTLPEAFF	NA	TRBV5-6	TRBJ1-1
TGTGCCAGCAGCACGCCCCCTTGGTCCCAAACCCCAGGACGAGGGGACATATCAGAGACCCAGTACTTC	CASSTPPWSQTPGRGDISETQYF	NA	TRBV7-9	TRBJ2-5
TGTGCCAGCAGTGACCCATTACAGCCCCAGCATTTT	CASSDPLQPQHF	NA	TRBV6-1	TRBJ1-5
TGTGCCAGCAGCTTAAGGCAGGGCGCAGATACGCAGTATTTT	CASSLRQGADTQYF	NA	TRBV7-3	TRBJ2-3
TGTGCCAGCAGCCCTCAGGGTCGCACTGAAGCTTTCTTT	CASSPQGRTEAFF	NA	TRBV7-3	TRBJ1-1
TGTGCCAGCAGCTTAGGACGGACCTATGGCTACACCTTC	CASSLGRTYGYTF	NA	TRBV7-8	TRBJ1-2
TGTGCCAGCAGCCCGCCGGGACAGGAGACCTACAATGAGCAGTTCTTC	CASSPPGQETYNEQFF	TRBD1	TRBV7-9	TRBJ2-1
TGTGCCAGCAGCTTAGTGCAGGGAAGAGCCTACGAGCAGTACTTC	CASSLVQGRAYEQYF	NA	TRBV7-9	TRBJ2-7
TGCGCCAGCAGCTTGGTAGACAGGGGGCTCACCGGGGAGCTGTTTTTT	CASSLVDRGLTGELFF	TRBD1	TRBV5-1	TRBJ2-2
TGTGCCAGTAGTAGAAATACCAGAGTCGTCATGAACACTGAAGCTTTCTTT	CASSRNTRVVMNTEAFF	NA	TRBV19	TRBJ1-1
TGTGCCAGCAGTTACTCGATTCCCAGTGACAATCAGCCCCAGCATTTT	CASSYSIPSDNQPQHF	NA	TRBV6-6	TRBJ1-5
TGTGCCAGCAGAGAGCCGGGACTACAGGAGACCCAGTACTTC	CASREPGLQETQYF	TRBD2	TRBV28	TRBJ2-5
TGTGCCAGCAGCTTAAACCCGGGCACTAATGAAAAACTGTTTTTT	CASSLNPGTNEKLFF	NA	TRBV7-2	TRBJ1-4
TGTGCCAGCAGCTTAGCGATCGCAGGGGAAGCTGGTAACTCTGAAGCTTTCTTT	CASSLAIAGEAGNSEAFF	NA	TRBV7-6	TRBJ1-1
TGTGCCAGCAGCTCTGGGACCTCTTCCTTCTTGAATGAAAAACTGTTTTTT	CASSSGTSSFLNEKLFF	NA	TRBV7-6	TRBJ1-4
TGTGCCAGCAGTGATCTTCCTGGGAACACTGAAGCTTTCTTT	CASSDLPGNTEAFF	NA	TRBV6-1	TRBJ1-1
TGCGCCAGCAGCCAAGAGAAAAGTACCTCACGGTTGAACACTGAAGCTTTCTTT	CASSQEKSTSRLNTEAFF	NA	TRBV4-1	TRBJ1-1
TGTGCCAGCAGTTTATTGCCTAGCGGGAGGATCGATGAGCAGTTCTTC	CASSLLPSGRIDEQFF	TRBD2	TRBV27	TRBJ2-1
TGTGCCAGCAGCGCGGGACAGGGAAGCACAGATACGCAGTATTTT	CASSAGQGSTDTQYF	TRBD1	TRBV5-8	TRBJ2-3